These 20 T cell receptor beta chains came from one sample sequenced in a study of T cell responses to AZD1222 COVID-19 vaccine. Only in-frame clones appear in the TCRdb table, and some are missing; sequencing was by immunoSEQ multiplex PCR. The sample lists under 200,000 clones, 90% seen once, with over 1.2% in the top ten. Sequencing was performed on peripheral blood, taken on day 0 of AZD1222 vaccination. The receptors shown here come from an adult in good health.

Points on this clone: Additional DNA sequences in this sample encode the identical CDR3. The chain uses TRBV6-5 and TRBJ1-5; the match to TRBD1 covers 8 bases. CDR3 length: 15 residues. Trimming cost V 6 bases and J 2 bases; bases outside gene matches: 6. Germline V gene sequence: CDR1 MNHEY, CDR2 SVGAGI. DNA of the CDR3: TGTGCCAGCAGCCGAGACAGGGGAGGCAATCAGCCCCAGCATTTT. Its translation: CASSRDRGGNQPQHF.

V usage is TRBV29-1 and J usage is TRBJ1-2; D not certain. This CDR3 is 12 amino acids long. Germline loops: CDR1 SQVTM, CDR2 ANQGSEA. Trimming removed 3 bases from V and 2 bases from J, with 7 bases in between. CDR3 loop: CSVDSGNYGYTF. CDR3 nucleotide sequence: TGCAGCGTTGATAGCGGAAACTATGGCTACACCTTC.

V usage is TRBV28 and J usage is TRBJ2-3; D unclear. Looked up from germline, CDR1 is MDHEN and CDR2 is SYDVKM. V was shortened by 4 bases and J by 2 bases, with 16 bases between the two germline ends. This CDR3 comprises 16 residues. CDR3 DNA sequence: TGTGCCAGCAGTTATCCGGCCTCGGAAATCACAGATACGCAGTATTTT. This gives the protein CASSYPASEITDTQYF.

The V and J genes are TRBV5-1 and TRBJ1-1, with a tentative D call TRBD1 (6 bases). V shed 0 bases and J shed 0 bases, with 9 bases lying between them. The CDR3 consists of 15 residues. CDR1 and CDR2 (germline): SGHRS, YFSETQ. CDR3 sequence: CASSLDRAMNTEAFF. CDR3 bases: TGCGCCAGCAGCTTGGACAGGGCTATGAACACTGAAGCTTTCTTT.

CDR3 bases: TGTGCCAGCAGCCACGGGACTAGCGGAGCTTACAATGAGCAGTTCTTC. It codes for CASSHGTSGAYNEQFF. J is TRBJ2-1 and V is TRBV3-1 (or the pseudogene TRBV3-2); TRBD2 aligns across 11 bases. CDR3 length: 16 amino acids. Germline CDR1 and CDR2: LGHDT and YNNKEL (reference sequence). The trim removed 3 bases at V and 4 bases at J, leaving 5 bases unmatched.

The V and J genes are TRBV5-1 and TRBJ2-6; D gene uncertain. V lost 3 bases and J 2 bases, leaving 9 bases between the germline ends. The germline CDR1 and CDR2 sequences are SGHRS and YFSETQ. The CDR3 consists of 15 residues. The DNA for the CDR3 is TGCGCCAGCAGCTACGACCCCACTGGGGCCAACGTCCTGACTTTC. Amino acids: CASSYDPTGANVLTF.

The V call is TRBV6-5, the J call TRBJ1-5; maybe TRBD1 (6 bases). The CDR3 runs to 13 residues. Germline V gene data show CDR1 as MNHEY and CDR2 as SVGAGI. Trimming took 6 bases from V and 0 from J, leaving 6 bases between them. Here the CDR3 reads CASRQGSNQPQHF. CDR3 nucleotide sequence: TGTGCCAGCAGACAGGGTAGCAATCAGCCCCAGCATTTT.

V and J are TRBV6-5 and TRBJ2-2; D gene unclear. CDR1 MNHEY and CDR2 SVGAGI come from the germline V gene. V was trimmed by 6 bases and J by 2 bases, leaving 10 bases between them. This CDR3 has 14 amino acids. CDR3 sequence reads: CASSPHANTGELFF. CDR3 in DNA: TGTGCCAGCAGCCCCCACGCAAACACCGGGGAGCTGTTTTTT.

V and J are TRBV5-6 and TRBJ1-6; 7 nucleotides match TRBD1. Germline assignment: CDR1 SGHDT and CDR2 YYEEEE. The CDR3 runs to 17 residues. The V gene end was trimmed by 4 bases and the J gene end by 2 bases; junction bases not matched to a gene: 9. The CDR3 sequence: CASSPQGTWTYNSPLHF. The CDR3 region has the DNA TGTGCCAGCAGCCCACAGGGGACATGGACCTATAATTCACCCCTCCACTTT.

The rearrangement uses TRBV6-5 and TRBJ2-7; D may be TRBD1 or TRBD2 (5 bases each). The CDR3 covers 13 residues. V shed 8 bases and J shed 5 bases, with 16 bases lying between them. CDR1 MNHEY and CDR2 SVGAGI come from the germline V gene. As DNA, the CDR3 is TGTGCCAGCGCCCGGGACCGATCCCACGAGCAGTACTTC. This encodes CASARDRSHEQYF.

The chain couples TRBV16 to TRBJ2-7, with a weak D call TRBD1 (5 bases). V lost 1 base and J 3 bases, leaving 10 bases between the germline ends. The CDR3 is 14 amino acids. Germline CDR1 reads KGHSY; CDR2 reads FQNENV. CDR3 loop: CASSQYYRLYEQYF. In DNA form, the CDR3 reads TGTGCCAGCAGCCAATATTACAGGCTCTACGAGCAGTACTTC.

This chain connects TRBV7-2 to TRBJ1-6, with 10 nucleotides matching TRBD1. Per the germline V gene, CDR1 is SGHTA and CDR2 is FQGNSA. The length of the CDR3 is 15 residues. J gave up 6 bases and V 5 bases, and 4 bases lay outside the gene matches. This CDR3 is CASSPRTGGNSPLHF. DNA of the CDR3: TGTGCCAGCAGCCCGAGGACAGGGGGTAATTCACCCCTCCACTTT.

This rearrangement joins TRBV28 to TRBJ2-2; TRBD2 matches at 12 bases. The CDR3 has 20 residues. V lost 4 bases and J lost 7; bases outside the gene matches: 19. CDR1 MDHEN and CDR2 SYDVKM come from the germline V gene. For the CDR3, the DNA is TGTGCCAGCAGTTGGCCCCGGGCTAGCGGGGGGGAATTTTCAATCGGGGAGCTGTTTTTT. Translated, it gives CASSWPRASGGEFSIGELFF.

This chain joins TRBV7-2 and TRBJ1-4, with D maybe TRBD1 (6 bases). The V and J ends lost 6 bases and 10 bases respectively, with 18 bases between them. Germline V gene sequence: CDR1 SGHTA, CDR2 FQGNSA. CDR3 length: 14 amino acids. The CDR3 region is CASSPGGGSGKLFF. CDR3 sequence (DNA): TGTGCCAGCAGTCCCGGTGGGGGCTCGGGAAAACTGTTTTTT. Drawing the rest from reference TRBV7-2 and TRBJ1-4, the complete variable domain is GAGVSQSPSNKVTEKGKDVELRCDPISGHTALYWYRQSLGQGLEFLIYFQGNSAPDKSGLPSDRFSAERTGGSVSTLTIQRTQQEDSAVYLCASSPGGGSGKLFFGSGTQLSVL.

This clone was detected only a few times. The CDR3 protein is CASSLGLTNSGNTIYF. CDR3 in DNA: TGCGCCAGCAGCTTAGGACTCACTAACTCTGGAAACACCATATATTTT. V usage is TRBV5-1 and J usage is TRBJ1-3, with D uncertain. The CDR3 contains 16 residues. V was clipped by 2 bases and J by 0 bases, with 12 bases between them. The germline V gene encodes CDR1 SGHRS and CDR2 YFSETQ.

This chain connects TRBV5-1 to TRBJ2-5; 12 bases are shared with TRBD2. The CDR3 length is 15 residues. J was trimmed by 9 bases and V by 1 base; bases with no gene match: 7. Looked up from germline, CDR1 is SGHRS and CDR2 is YFSETQ. CDR3 sequence: CASSLTSGGPRAQYF. The CDR3 DNA reads as TGCGCCAGCAGCTTGACTAGCGGGGGGCCTCGGGCCCAGTACTTC.

The chain links TRBV7-9 to TRBJ2-7; 15 nucleotides agree with TRBD2. CDR3 length equals 16 residues. V lost 7 bases to trimming and J lost 1 base; unmatched junction nucleotides: 5. CDR1 is SEHNR and CDR2 is FQNEAQ in the germline V gene (reference sequence). In DNA, the CDR3 is TGTGCCAGCACCGGACTAGCGGGGGGGCAGTCCTACGAGCAGTACTTC. Translating it yields CASTGLAGGQSYEQYF.

Note on this clone: It may be a read error: a sequence one base away is much more abundant. J is TRBJ2-2 and V is TRBV28; possibly TRBD1 for D (6 bases). Germline V gene lookup returns CDR1 MDHEN and CDR2 SYDVKM. V lost 6 bases, J lost 0 bases, and 8 bases lay in between. CDR3 size: 14 residues. Here the CDR3 DNA reads TGTGCCAGCAGACAGGGTACGAACACCGGGGAGCTGTTTTTT. Translated: CASRQGTNTGELFF. The full variable domain, in which reference TRBV28 and TRBJ2-2 provide the parts outside the CDR3, is DVKVTQSSRYLVKRTGEKVFLECVQDMDHENMFWYRQDPGLGLRLIYFSYDVKMKEKGDIPEGYSVSREKKERFSLILESASTNQTSMYLCASRQGTNTGELFFGEGSRLTVL.

This chain uses TRBV28 with TRBJ1-2; 7 bases align to TRBD1. The V gene end was trimmed by 7 bases and the J gene end by 8 bases; junction bases not matched to a gene: 13. The V gene's germline CDR1 is MDHEN and CDR2 SYDVKM. The CDR3 is 14 residues long. CDR3 nucleotide sequence: TGTGCCAGCAATAGGGACAGTCCCTTGGGGGGCTACACCTTC. Amino acids: CASNRDSPLGGYTF.

The J gene is TRBJ1-5, the V gene TRBV19; D not certain. CDR1 and CDR2 from the germline V gene are LNHDA and SQIVND (reference sequence). The CDR3 totals 16 residues. Deletions cut 5 bases from V and 1 base from J, with 15 bases between. The CDR3 sequence is CASSLFRVGSNQPQHF. The CDR3 DNA follows: TGTGCCAGTAGTCTTTTCCGGGTTGGGAGCAATCAGCCCCAGCATTTT.